This TCR beta chain was obtained from a study of blood T cell repertoires in COVID-19. Across the whole study: Samples of COVID-19 (acute and convalescent) were obtained from the United States, Italy and Spain. PBMCs, B-cell-depleted T cells, or T cells provided the cDNA or gDNA that made up the material.

CDR1 and CDR2 from the germline V gene are LGHNT and FRNRAP. V lost 5 bases to trimming and J lost 8 bases, with 13 bases between them. The CDR3 spans 14 residues. Per the authors' pipeline: Amplification of reference gene primers was used by the study to estimate nucleated cell counts. Measured with immunoSEQ multiplex PCR; TCRdb has only the in-frame clones, and not every one. The V and J calls and the clone size are those of that table, but D and trimming were determined from the DNA. This sample has some 120,000 clones, with around 88% found just once. The V gene is TRBV12-5, the J gene TRBJ1-6; tentatively, D is TRBD1 (5 bases). The TCR was taken from a woman aged 45-65 years who had recovered from COVID-19. Sequencing was carried out using peripheral blood. The CDR3 spells CASGKGKLDSPLHF. The CDR3 DNA reads as TGTGCTAGTGGTAAGGGGAAGTTGGATTCACCCCTCCACTTT.